The clone carrying this T cell receptor (beta chain) was observed at least ten times. Its target is not known. Different DNA sequences within this sample yield the same CDR3. This entry is derived from a study of beta chain features in type 1 diabetes. Study results and limitations: Type 1 diabetes patients had moderately but significantly shorter TCRB CDR3s in all four CD4+ subsets.

The CDR3 extends over 11 amino acids. V dropped 3 bases and J dropped 5 bases, with 4 bases sitting between them. In germline, CDR1 is LNHDA, CDR2 SQIVND (reference sequence). The whole isolated RNA underwent reverse transcription, so sequencing captured expressed TCRB transcripts. Naive, central memory and regulatory T cell samples yielded approximately 3.3 million reads on average. The data were produced by immunoSEQ multiplex PCR, yet TCRdb's version contains in-frame clones alone and is incomplete. The sample includes around 160,000 clones, roughly 8% of them seen just once. The chain is built from TRBV19 and TRBJ2-5, with unresolved D. The TCR comes from a woman younger than 30 with type 1 diabetes. The sample taken for sequencing was central memory CD4+ T cells from blood. DNA for the CDR3: TGTGCCAGTAGTATCCGGGAGACCCAGTACTTC. It encodes CASSIRETQYF.